Following are 29 T cell receptor beta chains from one sample sequenced in a study of blood T cell repertoires in COVID-19. Produced via immunoSEQ multiplex PCR; TCRdb's table is partial and in-frame only. The sample has fewer than 200,000 clones, 70% to 85% seen once. Sequenced sample: PBMCs or T cells enriched from blood (not recorded which). The receptors come from a woman in her seventies in a cohort exposed to, infected with or recovered from COVID-19 (not recorded which).

As concerns this clone: Because the CDR3 is missing its conserved closing phenylalanine or tryptophan, this is likely a read error. It is unclear where the CDR3 begins or ends on the DNA, so no DNA is shown, and the CDR3 is as TCRdb lists it. The V and J genes are TRBV4-3 and TRBJ2-7; the table's D call, TRBD1, was not checked against the DNA. Germline loops: CDR1 LGHNA, CDR2 YSLEER. The CDR3 contains 14 residues when both ends are counted. The CDR3 protein is CASSQGALRYPVSE.

The V call is TRBV2, the J call TRBJ2-7; no reliable D call. The ends were cut back, 7 bases at V and 3 bases at J, with 13 bases in the middle. This CDR3 contains 13 residues. The germline V gene encodes CDR1 SNHLY and CDR2 FYNNEI. The CDR3 nucleotides are TGTGCCAGCAAGGAAACAGCTTACTACGAGCAGTACTTC. Protein: CASKETAYYEQYF.

The CDR3 sequence: CASSSGRTNNQPQHF. The CDR3 DNA reads as TGTGCCAGCAGCTCGGGCAGGACAAACAATCAGCCCCAGCATTTT. This rearrangement joins TRBV27 to TRBJ1-5, with D possibly matching TRBD1 (5 bases). V was trimmed by 6 bases and J by 3 bases, leaving 15 bases between them. Germline CDR1 reads MNHEY; CDR2 reads SMNVEV (reference sequence). The length of the CDR3 is 15 residues.

The V gene is TRBV28, the J gene TRBJ1-2; the D is unclear. Germline CDR1 MDHEN, CDR2 SYDVKM. The CDR3 runs to 14 residues. V dropped 6 bases and J dropped 4 bases, with 15 bases sitting between them. The CDR3 DNA reads as TGTGCCAGCAGCGGTGGAGGGATTCCCTATGGCTACACCTTC. Its protein product is CASSGGGIPYGYTF.

J is TRBJ2-1 and V is TRBV28; 9 bases line up with TRBD1. The CDR3 has 15 amino acids. With V trimmed by 5 bases and J by 8 bases, 10 bases remained unmatched. Germline CDR1 MDHEN, CDR2 SYDVKM. The CDR3 spells CASSRPGTGSHEQFF. For the CDR3, the DNA is TGTGCCAGCAGTCGCCCCGGGACAGGGTCCCATGAGCAGTTCTTC.

This clone was seen just once. The rearrangement links TRBV19 to TRBJ2-3; D is uncertain. Germline V gives CDR1 LNHDA, CDR2 SQIVND (reference sequence). This CDR3 is 13 amino acids long. Trimming cost V 4 bases and J 7 bases, with 12 bases left between them. DNA of the CDR3: TGTGCCAGTAGTAGGGCCGGCACGAATACGCAGTATTTT. Residues: CASSRAGTNTQYF.

This clone was observed a handful of times. The CDR3: CASSQLAAYNEQFF. The CDR3 bases are TGTGCCAGCAGCCAACTAGCGGCCTACAATGAGCAGTTCTTC. The rearrangement joins TRBV14 to TRBJ2-1; 7 bases agree with TRBD2. Germline V gene sequence: CDR1 SGHDN, CDR2 FVKESK. The V and J ends lost 2 bases and 2 bases, in that order; junction bases with no gene match: 0. This CDR3 is built from 14 residues.

In DNA form, the CDR3 reads TGTGCCAGCAGTCCACACAGGGGGCAGCCCCAGCATTTT. Its protein product is CASSPHRGQPQHF. The J gene is TRBJ1-5, the V gene TRBV27; 8 bases line up with TRBD1. Germline V CDR1 and CDR2: MNHEY, SMNVEV (reference sequence). With V trimmed by 5 bases and J by 7 bases, 4 bases remained unmatched. The CDR3 contains 13 residues.

This rearrangement joins TRBV7-2 to TRBJ1-2; the match to TRBD1 covers 7 bases. The trim removed 4 bases at V and 4 bases at J, leaving 9 bases unmatched. CDR1 is SGHTA and CDR2 is FQGNSA in the germline V gene. The CDR3 has 15 residues. The CDR3 nucleotides are TGTGCCAGCAGCTCCCGACAGGGAGCCCTCTATGGCTACACCTTC. It codes for CASSSRQGALYGYTF.

The chain carries TRBV19 and TRBJ1-2, with 8 bases aligning to TRBD1. V shed 5 bases and J 2 bases; nucleotides not matched to a gene: 4. CDR1 is LNHDA and CDR2 is SQIVND in the germline V gene (reference sequence). The CDR3 is made up of 14 amino acids. In nucleotides, the CDR3 is TGTGCCAGTAGTGAATCAGGGGGCAACTATGGCTACACCTTC. This gives the protein CASSESGGNYGYTF.

This clone showed up just once. The V call is TRBV12-3 or TRBV12-4, the J call TRBJ2-7, with D possibly being TRBD2 (6 bases). V dropped 0 bases and J dropped 9 bases, with 12 bases sitting between them. CDR3 length: 13 residues. The DNA for the CDR3 is TGTGCCAGCAGTTTAGCGGGGGGAATGTTGCAGTACTTC. Translation: CASSLAGGMLQYF.

This chain connects TRBV3-1 (or the pseudogene TRBV3-2) to TRBJ1-3; D is undetermined. Trimming took off 1 base at V and 4 bases at J, with 14 bases between the two ends. Germline loops: CDR1 LGHDT, CDR2 YNNKEL (reference sequence). The CDR3 sequence is 16 residues long. CDR3 sequence reads: CASSQGPQAGGNTIYF. The CDR3 coding sequence is TGTGCCAGCAGCCAAGGGCCCCAGGCGGGAGGAAACACCATATATTTT.

As DNA, the CDR3 is TGTGCCAGCAGCTTATTCAAGCGCCAGAGCTCCTACGAGCAGTACTTC. Its protein product is CASSLFKRQSSYEQYF. The V gene is TRBV7-4, the J gene TRBJ2-7, with no clear D. The V and J ends lost 2 bases and 0 bases respectively, with 14 bases between them. In germline, CDR1 is SGHVT, CDR2 SQSDAQ. This CDR3 spans 16 amino acids.

This chain links TRBV6-5 with TRBJ1-5; 7 bases are a match to TRBD1. Looked up from germline, CDR1 is MNHEY and CDR2 is SVGAGI. The CDR3 runs 16 residues. J was trimmed by 4 bases and V by 2 bases; bases with no gene match: 8. The CDR3 reads CASSYRQGPGNQPQHF. The CDR3 DNA reads TGTGCCAGCAGTTACAGACAGGGCCCTGGGAATCAGCCCCAGCATTTT.

The V and J genes are TRBV9 and TRBJ1-1; tentatively, D is TRBD1 (5 bases). This CDR3 is built from 14 residues. Germline V gives CDR1 SGDLS, CDR2 YYNGEE. The V end was cut by 4 bases, the J end by 3 bases, with 13 bases between. CDR3 sequence reads: CASSPRRGHTEAFF. CDR3 nucleotides: TGTGCCAGCAGCCCCCGTAGGGGTCACACTGAAGCTTTCTTT.

This clone was detected once. The V call is TRBV5-1, the J call TRBJ2-5, with TRBD2 matching over 11 bases. With 4 bases clipped from V and 1 base from J, the junction kept 6 bases outside the gene matches. The CDR3 contains 16 residues. The germline CDR1 and CDR2 sequences are SGHRS and YFSETQ. CDR3 sequence: CASSRLTSGAQETQYF. In DNA, the CDR3 is TGCGCCAGCAGCCGGCTGACTAGCGGGGCCCAAGAGACCCAGTACTTC.

The gene calls are TRBV24-1 and TRBJ1-5; D is undetermined. In germline, CDR1 is KGHDR, CDR2 SFDVKD. The CDR3 is made up of 13 amino acids. Deletions cut 7 bases from V and 0 bases from J, with 6 bases between. The CDR3 loop is CATSAVSNQPQHF. The CDR3 nucleotides are TGTGCCACCAGCGCAGTTAGCAATCAGCCCCAGCATTTT.

The J gene is TRBJ2-1, the V gene TRBV10-2; D perhaps matches TRBD2 (5 bases). Trimming took 3 bases from V and 9 from J, leaving 12 bases between them. CDR3 length equals 13 residues. Looked up from germline, CDR1 is WSHSY and CDR2 is SAAADI. This chain's CDR3 is CASSEWGEGEQFF. Here the CDR3 DNA reads TGCGCCAGCAGTGAATGGGGAGAAGGTGAGCAGTTCTTC.

The V call is TRBV6-5, the J call TRBJ2-7, with 7 bases identical to TRBD1. This CDR3 is built from 13 residues. Looked up from germline, CDR1 is MNHEY and CDR2 is SVGAGI. With 10 bases clipped from V and 4 bases from J, the junction kept 10 bases outside the gene matches. The CDR3 nucleotides read TGTGCCAACCCACAGGGGTGGCATTACGAGCAGTACTTC. Its protein product is CANPQGWHYEQYF.

V usage is TRBV15 and J usage is TRBJ1-4, with 9 bases identical to TRBD1. V lost 5 bases, J lost 7 bases, and 5 bases stayed unmatched. Germline V CDR1 and CDR2: LNHNV, YYDKDF (reference sequence). This CDR3 is 14 amino acids long. CDR3 bases: TGTGCCACCAGCGGTCGACAGGGGGGTGAAAAACTGTTTTTT. This gives the protein CATSGRQGGEKLFF.

This chain links TRBV5-1 with TRBJ2-1; TRBD1 agrees at 7 bases. V was clipped by 2 bases and J by 2 bases; unmatched bases: 4. The germline CDR1 and CDR2 sequences are SGHRS and YFSETQ. This CDR3 has 15 residues. The CDR3 protein is CASSLFGQAYNEQFF. The CDR3, as DNA: TGCGCCAGCAGCTTATTCGGACAGGCCTACAATGAGCAGTTCTTC.

The chain has TRBV19 and TRBJ2-5, with a weak D call TRBD1 (5 bases). The germline gives CDR1 LNHDA, CDR2 SQIVND (reference sequence). The CDR3 consists of 15 residues. The ends were cut back, 10 bases at V and 0 bases at J, with 18 bases in the middle. CDR3 in amino acids: CATKKGQRYQETQYF. The CDR3 nucleotides read TGTGCCACCAAGAAGGGGCAGAGGTACCAAGAGACCCAGTACTTC. The whole variable domain, filled in from reference TRBV19 and TRBJ2-5, reads DGGITQSPKYLFRKEGQNVTLSCEQNLNHDAMYWYRQDPGQGLRLIYYSQIVNDFQKGDIAEGYSVSREKKESFPLTVTSAQKNPTAFYLCATKKGQRYQETQYFGPGTRLLVL.

This clone appeared a few times. This rearrangement joins TRBV7-2 to TRBJ2-3; D may be TRBD1 (5 bases). The CDR3 extends over 17 amino acids. CDR1 is SGHTA and CDR2 is FQGNSA in the germline V gene. Trimming cost V 4 bases and J 1 base, with 18 bases left between them. In nucleotides, the CDR3 is TGTGCCAGCAGCTCCCGTGTGAGTGGGGCCCGCACAGATACGCAGTATTTT. Protein: CASSSRVSGARTDTQYF.

The chain joins TRBV2 to TRBJ1-2; unclear D gene. The CDR3 is made up of 15 amino acids. CDR1 and CDR2 from the germline V gene are SNHLY and FYNNEI. Trimming stripped 5 bases from V and 4 bases from J, with 17 bases between. The chain's CDR3 is CASSSSRQALYGYTF. The CDR3 DNA is TGTGCCAGCAGTTCTTCTCGACAAGCCCTCTATGGCTACACCTTC.

The genes are TRBV10-3 and TRBJ2-1; D is unresolved. The CDR3 sequence is 15 residues long. The germline gives CDR1 ENHRY, CDR2 SYGVKD. Trimming pared 4 bases from V and 6 bases from J, leaving 16 bases between. The chain's CDR3 is CAISASVVLLNEQFF. In nucleotides, the CDR3 is TGTGCCATCAGTGCCTCGGTTGTCTTACTCAATGAGCAGTTCTTC.

This clone was seen just once. The genes are TRBV28 and TRBJ1-5, with 8 bases matching TRBD1. Germline trimming cut 6 bases from V and 5 bases from J; bases unmatched to any gene: 21. Germline V lookup: CDR1 MDHEN, CDR2 SYDVKM. The CDR3 runs 19 residues. The CDR3 nucleotides read TGTGCCAGCAGCCGGCGGACCTTTAAGGACAGGGCAGGAGATCAGCCCCAGCATTTT. Its protein is CASSRRTFKDRAGDQPQHF.

J is TRBJ1-1 and V is TRBV28; no firm D call. The CDR3 is made up of 12 amino acids. The V end was cut by 6 bases, the J end by 0 bases, with 5 bases between. In germline, CDR1 is MDHEN, CDR2 SYDVKM. The DNA for the CDR3 is TGTGCCAGCAGGCGGATGAACACTGAAGCTTTCTTT. Protein product: CASRRMNTEAFF.

V is TRBV7-9 and J is TRBJ1-6; 8 bases fit TRBD1. Germline CDR1 is SEHNR and CDR2 is FQNEAQ (reference sequence). The J segment lost 10 bases and the V segment lost 2 bases, leaving 4 bases of the junction unmatched. The CDR3 length is 14 residues. Here the CDR3 DNA reads TGTGCCAGCAGCTTACAGGGACAGGAATCACCCCTCCACTTT. Protein: CASSLQGQESPLHF.

The chain carries TRBV9 and TRBJ2-1; weak D call: TRBD2 (5 bases). Germline assignment: CDR1 SGDLS and CDR2 YYNGEE. V gave up 0 bases and J gave up 4 bases, with 8 bases separating them. The CDR3 totals 14 residues. The CDR3 loop is CASSVDERYNEQFF. In DNA form, the CDR3 reads TGTGCCAGCAGCGTAGATGAGCGGTACAATGAGCAGTTCTTC.